A selection of T cell receptor beta chains follows, all from one sample in a study of beta chain features in type 1 diabetes. Clones were sequenced by immunoSEQ multiplex PCR, and TCRdb holds only the in-frame ones, with some missing. The table lists about 650,000 clones, roughly an eighth of them singletons. Sequencing was done on a sample of naive CD4+ T cells from blood. The receptors were gathered from a man aged 25-45 years with type 1 diabetes. CDR3s include the opening cysteine and the closing phenylalanine or tryptophan. The D gene is left open where the match is weak. Rows may omit the clone size; those that give it use once, few, many or a size class.

J gene: TRBJ2-7; D gene: -; clone size: few; V gene: TRBV20-1; CDR3 length: 11; CDR3 DNA: TGCAGTGCTCTTCGGGACTACGAGCAGTACTTC; CDR3 protein: CSALRDYEQYF
J gene: TRBJ2-4; D gene: TRBD1; clone size: -; V gene: TRBV6-5; CDR3 length: 14; CDR3 DNA: TGTGCCAGCGGGATACAGGGGGCCAAAAACATTCAGTACTTC; CDR3 protein: CASGIQGAKNIQYF
J gene: TRBJ2-5; D gene: -; clone size: few; V gene: TRBV5-1; CDR3 length: 13; CDR3 DNA: TGCGCCAGCACCTACCCGGGGGTGGAGACCCAGTACTTC; CDR3 protein: CASTYPGVETQYF
J gene: TRBJ2-6; D gene: -; clone size: few; V gene: TRBV18; CDR3 length: 16; CDR3 DNA: TGTGCCAGCTCCGGAGGGCCTCCTTCTGGGGCCAACGTCCTGACTTTC; CDR3 protein: CASSGGPPSGANVLTF
J gene: TRBJ1-2; D gene: -; clone size: few; V gene: TRBV9; CDR3 length: 15; CDR3 DNA: TGTGCCAGCAGCGTCCGGGGGGCAGATTACTATGGCTACACCTTC; CDR3 protein: CASSVRGADYYGYTF
J gene: TRBJ1-6; D gene: -; clone size: few; V gene: TRBV6-5; CDR3 length: 15; CDR3 DNA: TGTGCCAGCAGTCGTACAGTGGAATCCAATTCACCCCTCCACTTT; CDR3 protein: CASSRTVESNSPLHF
J gene: TRBJ2-5; D gene: -; clone size: few; V gene: TRBV9; CDR3 length: 12; CDR3 DNA: TGTGCCAGCAGCGTCCAGGGAGAGACCCAGTACTTC; CDR3 protein: CASSVQGETQYF
J gene: TRBJ2-2; D gene: -; clone size: -; V gene: TRBV6-5; CDR3 length: 16; CDR3 DNA: TGTGCCAGCAGTTACCGGGTCCCCCCGGGAACCGGGGAGCTGTTTTTT; CDR3 protein: CASSYRVPPGTGELFF
J gene: TRBJ1-4; D gene: TRBD1; clone size: -; V gene: TRBV7-2; CDR3 length: 14; CDR3 DNA: TGTGCCAGCAGCTTGACAGGGTTGGATGAAAAACTGTTTTTT; CDR3 protein: CASSLTGLDEKLFF
J gene: TRBJ1-1; D gene: -; clone size: few; V gene: TRBV25-1; CDR3 length: 15; CDR3 DNA: TGTGCCAGCAGTCCTGGAGACTTGGGGAACACTGAAGCTTTCTTT; CDR3 protein: CASSPGDLGNTEAFF
J gene: TRBJ2-6; D gene: -; clone size: -; V gene: TRBV28; CDR3 length: 16; CDR3 DNA: TGTGCCAGCAGTTCCAGACAGTTCTCTGGGGCCAACGTCCTGACTTTC; CDR3 protein: CASSSRQFSGANVLTF
J gene: TRBJ2-5; D gene: TRBD1; clone size: -; V gene: TRBV9; CDR3 length: 15; CDR3 DNA: TGTGCCAGCACCCAGGGGACAGGTCCCCAAGAGACCCAGTACTTC; CDR3 protein: CASTQGTGPQETQYF
J gene: TRBJ2-7; D gene: TRBD1; clone size: -; V gene: TRBV7-9; CDR3 length: 13; CDR3 DNA: TGTGCCAGCAGTTCGGACAGGGTAGAGCGTTTGTACTTC; CDR3 protein: CASSSDRVERLYF
J gene: TRBJ1-3; D gene: -; clone size: -; V gene: TRBV30; CDR3 length: 12; CDR3 DNA: TGTGCCTGGTCAAAAACGGGGGACACCATATATTTT; CDR3 protein: CAWSKTGDTIYF
J gene: TRBJ1-1; D gene: -; clone size: few; V gene: TRBV13; CDR3 length: 16; CDR3 DNA: TGTGCCAGCAGCTCCAGGGGAAGGGGGATGAACACTGAAGCTTTCTTT; CDR3 protein: CASSSRGRGMNTEAFF
J gene: TRBJ1-2; D gene: TRBD1; clone size: -; V gene: TRBV7-6; CDR3 length: 14; CDR3 DNA: TGTGCCAGCAGCTCCTCGGGACAGGGCTATGGCTACACCTTC; CDR3 protein: CASSSSGQGYGYTF
J gene: TRBJ1-1; D gene: -; clone size: -; V gene: TRBV11-1; CDR3 length: 14; CDR3 DNA: TGTGCCAGCAGTTCCGAGGGCTGGGTAACTGAAGCTTTCTTT; CDR3 protein: CASSSEGWVTEAFF
J gene: TRBJ2-6; D gene: -; clone size: -; V gene: TRBV6-5; CDR3 length: 16; CDR3 DNA: TGTGCCAGCAGTTACTCAGGGGTAGCTGGGGCCAACGTCCTGACTTTC; CDR3 protein: CASSYSGVAGANVLTF
J gene: TRBJ2-1; D gene: -; clone size: few; V gene: TRBV9; CDR3 length: 14; CDR3 DNA: TGTGCCAGCAGCGTGGGGGGTCAAAACAATGAGCAGTTCTTC; CDR3 protein: CASSVGGQNNEQFF
J gene: TRBJ2-5; D gene: TRBD2; clone size: few; V gene: TRBV13; CDR3 length: 17; CDR3 DNA: TGTGCCAGCAGCTTAAGAGCTACGCGGGGGGGCCCAGAGACCCAGTACTTC; CDR3 protein: CASSLRATRGGPETQYF
J gene: TRBJ1-4; D gene: TRBD1; clone size: few; V gene: TRBV14; CDR3 length: 14; CDR3 DNA: TGTGCCAGCAGTCGTCGGGACAGGGATGAAAAACTGTTTTTT; CDR3 protein: CASSRRDRDEKLFF
J gene: TRBJ2-1; D gene: TRBD1; clone size: few; V gene: TRBV7-2; CDR3 length: 13; CDR3 DNA: TGTGCCAGCAGCACCGGGACAGGCAATGAGCAGTTCTTC; CDR3 protein: CASSTGTGNEQFF
J gene: TRBJ2-1; D gene: -; clone size: few; V gene: TRBV28; CDR3 length: 16; CDR3 DNA: TGTGCCAGCAGTTACAACTCAGGGTTTTCAGGTAGTGAGCAGTTCTTC; CDR3 protein: CASSYNSGFSGSEQFF
J gene: TRBJ2-3; D gene: -; clone size: -; V gene: TRBV7-8; CDR3 length: 12; CDR3 DNA: TGTGCCAGCAGCAACCGCTACATTTTGAAGTATTTT; CDR3 protein: CASSNRYILKYF
J gene: TRBJ2-5; D gene: TRBD1; clone size: few; V gene: TRBV6-5; CDR3 length: 15; CDR3 DNA: TGTGCCAGCAGTTATGGGGACAGGGGACAAGAGACCCAGTACTTC; CDR3 protein: CASSYGDRGQETQYF
J gene: TRBJ1-1; D gene: -; clone size: -; V gene: TRBV29-1; CDR3 length: 13; CDR3 DNA: TGCAGCGGAATTGACATCTTGAACACTGAAGCTTTCTTT; CDR3 protein: CSGIDILNTEAFF
J gene: TRBJ1-5; D gene: -; clone size: -; V gene: TRBV4-1; CDR3 length: 14; CDR3 DNA: TGCGCCAGCAGCCAAGAGCCTAGCAATCAGCCCCAGCATTTT; CDR3 protein: CASSQEPSNQPQHF
J gene: TRBJ1-3; D gene: -; clone size: -; V gene: TRBV7-9; CDR3 length: 18; CDR3 DNA: TGTGCCAGCAGCTTGCCCCTACAGGGATCACCGTCTGGAAACACCATATATTTT; CDR3 protein: CASSLPLQGSPSGNTIYF
J gene: TRBJ2-3; D gene: TRBD1; clone size: few; V gene: TRBV4-1; CDR3 length: 16; CDR3 DNA: TGCGCCAGCAGCCAAGGGGACAGTGGGTTTGGAGATACGCAGTATTTT; CDR3 protein: CASSQGDSGFGDTQYF
J gene: TRBJ2-3; D gene: TRBD2; clone size: few; V gene: TRBV9; CDR3 length: 16; CDR3 DNA: TGTGCCAGCAGCACCTTAGCGGGGGCCAGCACAGATACGCAGTATTTT; CDR3 protein: CASSTLAGASTDTQYF
J gene: TRBJ2-7; D gene: -; clone size: -; V gene: TRBV29-1; CDR3 length: 13; CDR3 DNA: TGCAGCGTGTCCCGGGACATCTCCTACGAGCAGTACTTC; CDR3 protein: CSVSRDISYEQYF
J gene: TRBJ2-2; D gene: -; clone size: few; V gene: TRBV29-1; CDR3 length: 16; CDR3 DNA: TGCAGCGTTGTCACGCAGGGGGGAGTAGACACCGGGGAGCTGTTTTTT; CDR3 protein: CSVVTQGGVDTGELFF
J gene: TRBJ1-4; D gene: TRBD1; clone size: -; V gene: TRBV7-8; CDR3 length: 16; CDR3 DNA: TGTGCCAGCAGCTCCCGACAACAGGGGTCTAATGAAAAACTGTTTTTT; CDR3 protein: CASSSRQQGSNEKLFF
J gene: TRBJ2-4; D gene: -; clone size: few; V gene: TRBV6-1; CDR3 length: 17; CDR3 DNA: TGTGCCAGCAGTGTGACCCACGATCGTCTAGCCAAAAACATTCAGTACTTC; CDR3 protein: CASSVTHDRLAKNIQYF